Included here is one T cell receptor (beta chain) sequence, with context. Authors' methods: Reference gene primer amplification yielded estimated nucleated cell counts. The table came from immunoSEQ multiplex PCR; TCRdb's copy has only in-frame clones and leaves some out. V, J and clone size are those of that table, while D and trimming were read from the DNA. This sample has about 180,000 clones, with about 86% found just once. The sample is drawn from a study of blood T cell repertoires in COVID-19. Across the study: COVID-19 samples collected from the United States, Italy and Spain covered acute and convalescent phases. The analysed material was cDNA or gDNA that came from T cells, B-cell-depleted T cells, or PBMCs.

The ends lost 3 bases at V and 7 bases at J; junction bases unmatched: 25. Per germline, CDR1 KGHSH and CDR2 LQKENI. The CDR3 is made up of 21 amino acids. The chain uses TRBV18 and TRBJ1-4; TRBD1 matches at 8 bases. Sequences were obtained from peripheral blood. This sequence was found in a man in his 70s with active or convalescent COVID-19. The CDR3 sequence: CASSPRPIGQGKLEGGEKLFF. The CDR3 DNA reads as TGTGCCAGCTCACCCCGGCCAATTGGACAGGGAAAGCTAGAGGGAGGTGAAAAACTGTTTTTT.